This entry concerns a single TCR beta chain. J lost 0 bases, V lost 7 bases, and 1 base had no gene match. Germline V gene sequence: CDR1 MNHNY, CDR2 SVGAGI (reference sequence). The CDR3 covers 13 residues. The entry originates in a study of cytomegalovirus exposure and HLA in healthy donors. The method was immunoSEQ multiplex PCR; TCRdb's version includes in-frame clones alone and lacks a portion of them. The sample consists of 260,000 or so clones, roughly 90% of them appearing once. This TCR was sampled from a woman aged 18-29 years in good health and CMV-seronegative. Sample: PBMCs. This chain connects TRBV6-6 to TRBJ2-3; 7 bases match TRBD1. CDR3 bases: TGTGCCAGCAAGACAGGGAGCACAGATACGCAGTATTTT. Its protein is CASKTGSTDTQYF.